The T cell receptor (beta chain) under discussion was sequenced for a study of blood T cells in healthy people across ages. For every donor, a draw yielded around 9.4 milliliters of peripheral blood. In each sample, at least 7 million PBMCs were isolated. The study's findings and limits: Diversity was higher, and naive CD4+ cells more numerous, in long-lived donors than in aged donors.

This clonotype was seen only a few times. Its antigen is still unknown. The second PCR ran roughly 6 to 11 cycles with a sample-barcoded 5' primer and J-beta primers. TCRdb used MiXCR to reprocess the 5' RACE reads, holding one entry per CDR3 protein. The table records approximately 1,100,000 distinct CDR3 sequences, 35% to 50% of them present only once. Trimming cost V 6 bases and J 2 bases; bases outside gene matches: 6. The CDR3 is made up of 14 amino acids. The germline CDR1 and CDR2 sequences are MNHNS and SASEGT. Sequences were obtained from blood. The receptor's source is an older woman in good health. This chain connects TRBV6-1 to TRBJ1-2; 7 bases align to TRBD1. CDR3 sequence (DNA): TGTGCCAGCAGACCGGGACAGAGGAACTATGGCTACACCTTC. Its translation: CASRPGQRNYGYTF.